This TCR beta chain was observed in a study of T cell responses to AZD1222 COVID-19 vaccine. Overall study findings and caveats: Clonal diversity was possibly underestimated, and white British individuals and females predominated among donors. Regions 160-218 and 743-854 held dominance among vaccine-associated CD4 TCRs, which spanned spike.

Germline V gene sequence: CDR1 LNHDA, CDR2 SQIVND (reference sequence). V was pared by 4 bases and J by 7 bases, with 16 bases between. There are 14 residues in the CDR3. Concerning this clone: Antigen specificity is unknown.

Produced via immunoSEQ multiplex PCR; TCRdb's table is partial and in-frame only. Of around 140,000 clones in the sample, roughly 85% were seen once. The TCR sequence derives from an adult who received the MenACWY meningococcal vaccine as a control. The chain recombines TRBV19 with TRBJ1-2; D might be TRBD1 (5 bases). The specimen was peripheral blood, collected 28 days after the second dose of the MenACWY control vaccine. CDR3 in DNA: TGTGCCAGTAGTAACCAGGCCGGAAGGGGTGGCTACACCTTC. Translated: CASSNQAGRGGYTF.